This is a list of T cell receptor beta chains from one sample in a study of cytomegalovirus exposure and HLA in healthy donors. Method: immunoSEQ multiplex PCR; TCRdb's copy keeps in-frame clones and lacks some. Here the sample spans about 120,000 clones, roughly 78% being singletons. Sequenced material: PBMCs. The receptor set was obtained from a woman aged 30 to 39 in good health and CMV-seropositive. Each CDR3 is given with its conserved first and last residue. A D gene is named only where the DNA matches it firmly. Expanded clones get a size class; other rows say once, few or many, or leave the size out.

j_call: TRBJ2-7
clone_size: NA
d_call: NA
v_call: TRBV11-1
cdr3_nt: TGTGCCAGCAGCTCGCAACACAGCTACGAGCAGTACTTC
cdr3_aa: CASSSQHSYEQYF

j_call: TRBJ1-4
clone_size: NA
d_call: NA
v_call: TRBV28
cdr3_nt: TGTGCCAGCAGTCTAGTACAAAGTCACGAAAAACTGTTTTTT
cdr3_aa: CASSLVQSHEKLFF

j_call: TRBJ1-1
clone_size: NA
d_call: TRBD1
v_call: TRBV5-4
cdr3_nt: TGTGCCAGCCGTGACCGGGACAGGGCTTCAGGTGAAGCTTTCTTT
cdr3_aa: CASRDRDRASGEAFF

j_call: TRBJ1-2
clone_size: NA
d_call: NA
v_call: TRBV7-9
cdr3_nt: TGTTCCAGCAGTTCGGACACCCTCGCTCCCTATGGCTACACCTTC
cdr3_aa: CSSSSDTLAPYGYTF

j_call: TRBJ1-2
clone_size: NA
d_call: NA
v_call: TRBV6-5
cdr3_nt: TGTGCCAGCAGCTCGAGAGGCGGCTATGGCTACACCTTC
cdr3_aa: CASSSRGGYGYTF

j_call: TRBJ2-3
clone_size: NA
d_call: TRBD2
v_call: TRBV4-2
cdr3_nt: TGTGCCAGCAGCCAAGAATCTAGCGGGGGGTCAGATACGCAGTATTTT
cdr3_aa: CASSQESSGGSDTQYF

j_call: TRBJ2-1
clone_size: NA
d_call: NA
v_call: TRBV4-3
cdr3_nt: TGCGCCAGCAGCCAAGAAAGAGGCTATGAGCAGTTCTTC
cdr3_aa: CASSQERGYEQFF

j_call: TRBJ2-3
clone_size: NA
d_call: NA
v_call: TRBV30
cdr3_nt: TGTGCCTGGAGTATGGGGGGGCCTCAAGATACGCAGTATTTT
cdr3_aa: CAWSMGGPQDTQYF

j_call: TRBJ1-6
clone_size: NA
d_call: TRBD1
v_call: TRBV2
cdr3_nt: TGTGCCAGCACTATCAGGGGGGATTCACCCCTCCACTTT
cdr3_aa: CASTIRGDSPLHF

j_call: TRBJ2-5
clone_size: few
d_call: TRBD2
v_call: TRBV9
cdr3_nt: TGTGCCAGCAGCAGGTCGGGGGGTTCGAAGTCGGAGACCCAGTACTTC
cdr3_aa: CASSRSGGSKSETQYF

j_call: TRBJ2-7
clone_size: once
d_call: NA
v_call: TRBV5-1
cdr3_nt: TGCGCCAGCAGCTCGGTAGTGAGCTCCTACGAGCAGTACTTC
cdr3_aa: CASSSVVSSYEQYF

j_call: TRBJ2-3
clone_size: NA
d_call: TRBD2
v_call: TRBV4-2
cdr3_nt: TGTGCCAGCAGCCAAGATCCGACTAGCGGGGGGGACCCTATGATTTGGGATACGCAGTATTTT
cdr3_aa: CASSQDPTSGGDPMIWDTQYF

j_call: TRBJ2-1
clone_size: NA
d_call: TRBD2
v_call: TRBV5-1
cdr3_nt: TGCGCCAGCAGGACTAGCGGGGGTAGCTCCTACAATGAGCAGTTCTTC
cdr3_aa: CASRTSGGSSYNEQFF

j_call: TRBJ2-1
clone_size: NA
d_call: NA
v_call: TRBV5-4
cdr3_nt: TGTGCCAGCAGCCAGGGCTCCTACAATGAGCAGTTCTTC
cdr3_aa: CASSQGSYNEQFF

j_call: TRBJ1-4
clone_size: NA
d_call: TRBD1
v_call: TRBV2
cdr3_nt: TGTGCCAGCATTAACCGGGACAGGGGTGAAAAACTGTTTTTT
cdr3_aa: CASINRDRGEKLFF

j_call: TRBJ2-2
clone_size: NA
d_call: TRBD2
v_call: TRBV28
cdr3_nt: TGTGCCAGCAGTTCTAGCGGCGCGAACACCGGGGAGCTGTTTTTT
cdr3_aa: CASSSSGANTGELFF

j_call: TRBJ2-2
clone_size: NA
d_call: TRBD1
v_call: TRBV10-1
cdr3_nt: TGCGCCAGCAGTACAGGGGGCCCCGGGGAGCTGTTTTTT
cdr3_aa: CASSTGGPGELFF

j_call: TRBJ1-4
clone_size: NA
d_call: NA
v_call: TRBV28
cdr3_nt: TGTGCCAGCAGTTCACTCCAGGGGCCTAATGAAAAACTGTTTTTT
cdr3_aa: CASSSLQGPNEKLFF

j_call: TRBJ2-7
clone_size: NA
d_call: TRBD1
v_call: TRBV7-2
cdr3_nt: TGTGCCAGCAGCTTTGGACAGGGTAAGGACGAGCAGTACTTC
cdr3_aa: CASSFGQGKDEQYF

j_call: TRBJ1-6
clone_size: few
d_call: NA
v_call: TRBV4-1
cdr3_nt: TGCGCCAGCAGCCAAGCCCCGCCCCAGGTTTATAATTCACCCCTCCACTTT
cdr3_aa: CASSQAPPQVYNSPLHF

j_call: TRBJ2-2
clone_size: NA
d_call: NA
v_call: TRBV7-6
cdr3_nt: TGTGCCAGCAGCCGACAGGTTCAGTCCGGGGAGCTGCTTTTT
cdr3_aa: CASSRQVQSGELLF

j_call: TRBJ2-5
clone_size: NA
d_call: TRBD2
v_call: TRBV7-6
cdr3_nt: TGTGCCAGCAGCACCCCGGGAGGGGGTCGCGAGACCCAGTACTTC
cdr3_aa: CASSTPGGGRETQYF

j_call: TRBJ2-3
clone_size: NA
d_call: TRBD2
v_call: TRBV7-2
cdr3_nt: TGTGCCAGCAGCACCCGGGGGGGAGATACGCAGTATTTT
cdr3_aa: CASSTRGGDTQYF

j_call: TRBJ2-4
clone_size: NA
d_call: NA
v_call: TRBV5-1
cdr3_nt: TGCGCCAGCAGCTCTGAGGCGGCCAAAAACATTCAGTACTTC
cdr3_aa: CASSSEAAKNIQYF

j_call: TRBJ1-1
clone_size: NA
d_call: TRBD1
v_call: TRBV10-3
cdr3_nt: TGTGCCATCAGTGAAGAAGGACAGGGGATTGCTTTCTTT
cdr3_aa: CAISEEGQGIAFF

j_call: TRBJ1-4
clone_size: NA
d_call: NA
v_call: TRBV5-6
cdr3_nt: TGTGCCAGCAGCTTGGGACTTTCGGGTGAAAAACTGTTTTTT
cdr3_aa: CASSLGLSGEKLFF

j_call: TRBJ1-5
clone_size: once
d_call: NA
v_call: TRBV27
cdr3_nt: TGTGCCAGCAGTCGAAACAGGGATTCGAATCAGCCCCAGCATTTT
cdr3_aa: CASSRNRDSNQPQHF

j_call: TRBJ2-2
clone_size: NA
d_call: TRBD1
v_call: TRBV6-6
cdr3_nt: TGTGCCACCCGGACAGGGGAAACCGGGGAGCTGTTTTTT
cdr3_aa: CATRTGETGELFF

j_call: TRBJ2-7
clone_size: NA
d_call: NA
v_call: TRBV29-1
cdr3_nt: TGCAGCGCCCGTCGGAGGGGGCGCGGGTACGAGCAGTACTTC
cdr3_aa: CSARRRGRGYEQYF

j_call: TRBJ2-1
clone_size: NA
d_call: NA
v_call: TRBV19
cdr3_nt: TGTGCCAGTAGTAATCCCGAATGGGGCTTGGATGAGCAGTTCTTC
cdr3_aa: CASSNPEWGLDEQFF

j_call: TRBJ2-5
clone_size: NA
d_call: NA
v_call: TRBV29-1
cdr3_nt: NA
cdr3_aa: CSVGTGSPEYF

j_call: TRBJ2-4
clone_size: NA
d_call: TRBD1
v_call: TRBV2
cdr3_nt: TGTGCCAGCAGTGTCACAGGGGTTGACATTCAGTACTTC
cdr3_aa: CASSVTGVDIQYF

j_call: TRBJ2-3
clone_size: once
d_call: NA
v_call: TRBV7-3
cdr3_nt: TGTGCCAGCGCCCCGTCGGGACACCCAAGAACAGATACTCAGTATTTT
cdr3_aa: CASAPSGHPRTDTQYF

j_call: TRBJ1-1
clone_size: once
d_call: NA
v_call: TRBV2
cdr3_nt: TGTGCCAGCAGGGAGGGTGTCGAAGCTTTCTTT
cdr3_aa: CASREGVEAFF

j_call: TRBJ1-2
clone_size: NA
d_call: TRBD1
v_call: TRBV6-1
cdr3_nt: TGTGCCAGCAGTGAGAGACAGGGAGCCTATGGCTACACCTTC
cdr3_aa: CASSERQGAYGYTF

j_call: TRBJ2-5
clone_size: once
d_call: NA
v_call: TRBV5-4
cdr3_nt: TGTGCCAGCAGCTTGTCTCAGGTTGAGGGGACCCAGTACTTC
cdr3_aa: CASSLSQVEGTQYF

j_call: TRBJ2-2
clone_size: NA
d_call: TRBD1
v_call: TRBV4-2
cdr3_nt: TGTGCCAGCAGCCAAGAGGGGGACAGGACTGCGAACACCGGGGAGCTGTTTTTT
cdr3_aa: CASSQEGDRTANTGELFF

j_call: TRBJ2-1
clone_size: once
d_call: NA
v_call: TRBV5-6
cdr3_nt: TGTGCCAGCAGCTTGGGGGGGGCAGCGGGGTTCTACAATGAGCAGTTCTTC
cdr3_aa: CASSLGGAAGFYNEQFF

j_call: TRBJ2-3
clone_size: NA
d_call: NA
v_call: TRBV11-3
cdr3_nt: TGTGCCAGCAGCTTAGGTCGGGATACGCAGTATTTT
cdr3_aa: CASSLGRDTQYF

j_call: TRBJ1-2
clone_size: NA
d_call: TRBD1
v_call: TRBV28
cdr3_nt: TGTGCCAGCAATGGGGACAGGGCACGTAGTGGCTACACCTTC
cdr3_aa: CASNGDRARSGYTF

j_call: TRBJ2-2
clone_size: NA
d_call: NA
v_call: TRBV7-9
cdr3_nt: TGTGCCAGCAGCCGCGGTTTGTGGGAGCTGTTTTTT
cdr3_aa: CASSRGLWELFF

j_call: TRBJ1-1
clone_size: NA
d_call: NA
v_call: TRBV7-3
cdr3_nt: TGTGCCAGCAGCTTAAGTAGAGACATGAACACTGAAGCTTTCTTT
cdr3_aa: CASSLSRDMNTEAFF

j_call: TRBJ1-2
clone_size: NA
d_call: NA
v_call: TRBV6-5
cdr3_nt: TGTGCCAGCAGTACGACAAGCTATGGCTACACCTTC
cdr3_aa: CASSTTSYGYTF

j_call: TRBJ2-3
clone_size: NA
d_call: TRBD1
v_call: TRBV4-3
cdr3_nt: TGCGCCAGCAGCCCCCGACAGGGGGCAGATACGCAGTATTTT
cdr3_aa: CASSPRQGADTQYF

j_call: TRBJ2-2
clone_size: NA
d_call: TRBD2
v_call: TRBV2
cdr3_nt: TGTGCCAGCAGTGCCCAGGCAGCGGGGGGGCCAGCTGGCGGGGAGCTGTTTTTT
cdr3_aa: CASSAQAAGGPAGGELFF

j_call: TRBJ2-3
clone_size: NA
d_call: NA
v_call: TRBV11-1
cdr3_nt: TGTGCCAGCAGCTTCACGGTTAGCACAGATACGCAGTATTTT
cdr3_aa: CASSFTVSTDTQYF

j_call: TRBJ2-7
clone_size: NA
d_call: NA
v_call: TRBV18
cdr3_nt: TGTGCCAGCTCACCGACAGACTACGAGCAGTACTTC
cdr3_aa: CASSPTDYEQYF

j_call: TRBJ1-5
clone_size: NA
d_call: TRBD1
v_call: TRBV6-6
cdr3_nt: TGTGCCAGCAGTTACTCGACAGGGGGAGATCAGCCCCAGCATTTT
cdr3_aa: CASSYSTGGDQPQHF

j_call: TRBJ2-5
clone_size: once
d_call: NA
v_call: TRBV10-3
cdr3_nt: TGTGCCATCAGTGAGTCACTAGCTAAAGAGACCCAGTACTTC
cdr3_aa: CAISESLAKETQYF

j_call: TRBJ2-1
clone_size: NA
d_call: TRBD1
v_call: TRBV29-1
cdr3_nt: TGCAGCGTAGTACGACAGGGATGGGGGTTCTTC
cdr3_aa: CSVVRQGWGFF

j_call: TRBJ1-2
clone_size: once
d_call: NA
v_call: TRBV10-3
cdr3_nt: TGTGCCATCGCCGGGGTGTCGAACTATGGCTACACCTTC
cdr3_aa: CAIAGVSNYGYTF

j_call: TRBJ2-5
clone_size: NA
d_call: NA
v_call: TRBV25-1
cdr3_nt: TGTGCCAGCAGTGGGACGGGGATTGAGGAGACCCAGTACTTC
cdr3_aa: CASSGTGIEETQYF

j_call: TRBJ2-2
clone_size: NA
d_call: TRBD2
v_call: TRBV7-2
cdr3_nt: TGTGCCAGGGGGGGGACGAACACCGGGGAGCTGTTTTTT
cdr3_aa: CARGGTNTGELFF

j_call: TRBJ2-3
clone_size: NA
d_call: NA
v_call: TRBV28
cdr3_nt: TGTGCCAGCAGTTTCGGGTCAGGGGGAGGTCAGTATTTT
cdr3_aa: CASSFGSGGGQYF